This TCR beta chain was sequenced during a study of blood T cells in healthy people across ages. This clonotype was detected only once. A J-beta primer mix and a sample-barcoded 5' primer were used in a second PCR of about 7 to 11 cycles. A single record per CDR3 protein comes from TCRdb applying MiXCR to the 5' RACE reads. The data show approximately 1,700,000 distinct CDR3 sequences, around 40% seen once. CDR1 is SQVTM and CDR2 is ANQGSEA in the germline V gene. Between the trimmed V and J ends, which lost 6 bases and 5 bases, there was a span of 7 bases. The CDR3 runs 10 residues. The sequence was obtained from a human donor in good health. The sequenced sample was blood. The V gene is TRBV29-1, the J gene TRBJ1-2; unclear D gene. CDR3 in amino acids: CSVLGYGYTF. CDR3 in DNA: TGCAGCGTGCTAGGGTATGGCTACACCTTC.